This entry lists 30 T cell receptor beta chains sequenced from one sample in a study of shared clonotypes between healthy human individuals. Naive CD8 cells lacked CD45RO and underwent positive selection for CCR7, leaving out terminally differentiated effector memory CD45RA+ cells. Assay: immunoSEQ multiplex PCR; the TCRdb copy retains only in-frame clones and omits some. The repertoire holds fewer than 850,000 clones, with approximately 97% as singletons. Sequenced input: naive CD8+ T cells sorted from blood. These receptors came from a man aged 30 to 45 in good health.

V usage is TRBV9 and J usage is TRBJ2-3, with 11 bases lining up with TRBD2. This CDR3 region has 19 residues. V lost 5 bases to trimming and J lost 0 bases; unmatched junction nucleotides: 14. The germline gives CDR1 SGDLS, CDR2 YYNGEE. The CDR3 DNA follows: TGTGCCAGCAGTCTTACTCCCGGGACTAGCGGAACTAGCACAGATACGCAGTATTTT. This encodes CASSLTPGTSGTSTDTQYF. Full variable domain (remainder filled in from reference TRBV9 and TRBJ2-3): DSGVTQTPKHLITATGQRVTLRCSPRSGDLSVYWYQQSLDQGLQFLIQYYNGEERAKGNILERFSAQQFPDLHSELNLSSLELGDSALYFCASSLTPGTSGTSTDTQYFGPGTRLTVL.

The gene calls are TRBV15 and TRBJ2-7; 11 bases are shared with TRBD1. Germline V gene data show CDR1 as LNHNV and CDR2 as YYDKDF (reference sequence). The CDR3 is 14 amino acids. The V segment lost 4 bases and the J segment 5 bases; nucleotides outside the gene matches: 4. DNA for the CDR3: TGTGCCACCAGCACTTGGACAGGGGGCGACGAGCAGTACTTC. It codes for CATSTWTGGDEQYF.

In the case of this clone: The sample carries other DNA sequences with the same CDR3. V is TRBV18 and J is TRBJ2-7, with D unresolved. This CDR3 is built from 14 residues. V was shortened by 3 bases and J by 0 bases, with 9 bases between the two germline ends. Germline V gene sequence: CDR1 KGHSH, CDR2 LQKENI. CDR3 sequence reads: CASSPRTDSYEQYF. For the CDR3, the DNA is TGTGCCAGCTCACCGAGGACGGACTCCTACGAGCAGTACTTC.

The V and J genes are TRBV7-9 and TRBJ1-2; D call uncertain. The CDR3 length is 15 residues. Trimming stripped 6 bases from V and 3 bases from J, with 17 bases between. Looked up from germline, CDR1 is SEHNR and CDR2 is FQNEAQ (reference sequence). In DNA, the CDR3 is TGTGCCAGCAGTTGGAGGGCTGGGGTATACTATGGCTACACCTTC. Amino acid sequence: CASSWRAGVYYGYTF.

The chain employs TRBV5-4 and TRBJ1-1, with a tentative D call TRBD1 (5 bases). Germline values: CDR1 SGHNT, CDR2 YYREEE (reference sequence). There are 14 residues in the CDR3. Trimming shortened V by 1 base and J by 1 base, and 8 bases separated the two germline ends. The CDR3 loop reads CASSLWGGNTEAFF. In nucleotides, the CDR3 is TGTGCCAGCAGCTTGTGGGGGGGGAACACTGAAGCTTTCTTT.

This clone has only one observation. The chain recombines TRBV9 with TRBJ1-2; D is uncertain. The CDR3 is made up of 14 amino acids. Deletions cut 4 bases from V and 4 bases from J, with 14 bases between. CDR1 is SGDLS and CDR2 is YYNGEE in the germline V gene. The CDR3 protein is CASSFYVTGYGYTF. As DNA, the CDR3 is TGTGCCAGCAGCTTTTATGTAACGGGCTATGGCTACACCTTC.

The CDR3 nucleotides are TGTGCCAGCAGCTTAGGACTAGCTTCTCACAATGAGCAGTTCTTC. Amino acid sequence: CASSLGLASHNEQFF. The chain joins TRBV7-2 to TRBJ2-1, with 7 bases aligning to TRBD2. The CDR3 is 15 amino acids. CDR1 is SGHTA and CDR2 is FQGNSA in the germline V gene. The junction had 5 bases not matched to a gene; V was cut back by 1 base and J by 5 bases.

The chain links TRBV19 to TRBJ2-1; TRBD2 matches at 8 bases. This CDR3 has 13 residues. Per the germline V gene, CDR1 is LNHDA and CDR2 is SQIVND (reference sequence). V was pared by 5 bases and J by 6 bases, with 3 bases of the junction left unmatched. CDR3 nucleotides: TGTGCCAGTAGTGTAACTAGCGGCAATGAGCAGTTCTTC. This encodes CASSVTSGNEQFF.

The V gene is TRBV9, the J gene TRBJ1-1; TRBD1 matches 7 bases. This CDR3 spans 15 amino acids. Germline V gene sequence: CDR1 SGDLS, CDR2 YYNGEE. V was clipped by 3 bases and J by 3 bases; unmatched bases: 8. The DNA for the CDR3 is TGTGCCAGCAGCGGTCAACAGGGGCCCCACACTGAAGCTTTCTTT. Translation gives CASSGQQGPHTEAFF.

This clone came up once. The V call is TRBV27, the J call TRBJ2-1; 9 bases are a match to TRBD2. CDR3 size: 17 residues. V trimming: 3 bases; J trimming: 4 bases; junction bases outside the gene matches: 10. CDR1 is MNHEY, CDR2 SMNVEV, per germline (reference sequence). The CDR3 bases are TGTGCCAGCAGTTTTGTGGGGGCGGGAGGGGTTTACAATGAGCAGTTCTTC. Its translation: CASSFVGAGGVYNEQFF.

The J gene is TRBJ1-1, the V gene TRBV9; D unclear. Per the germline V gene, CDR1 is SGDLS and CDR2 is YYNGEE. The CDR3 has 14 amino acids. Trimming left V 0 bases short and J 4 bases short, with 10 bases between. CDR3: CASSVDGEGTEAFF. In DNA, the CDR3 is TGTGCCAGCAGCGTAGACGGGGAAGGCACTGAAGCTTTCTTT.

The rearrangement uses TRBV10-1 and TRBJ2-1, with unresolved D. V was cut by 1 base and J by 4 bases, with 5 bases left in between. The CDR3 has 13 amino acids. CDR1 and CDR2 (germline): WNHNN, SYGVQD (reference sequence). The CDR3 bases are TGCGCCAGCAGTGAGTATCTGTACAATGAGCAGTTCTTC. Translated, it gives CASSEYLYNEQFF.

The chain links TRBV25-1 to TRBJ2-7, with 9 bases fitting TRBD1. From germline, CDR1 is MGHDK and CDR2 SYGVNS. J was trimmed by 4 bases and V by 4 bases; bases with no gene match: 11. The CDR3 sequence is 16 residues long. CDR3 sequence (DNA): TGTGCCAGCAGTGCCGTGGAGGACAGGGGAAGATACGAGCAGTACTTC. It is translated as CASSAVEDRGRYEQYF.

This chain joins TRBV2 and TRBJ2-2; 12 bases map to TRBD2. V shed 6 bases, J shed 1 base, and the junction held 3 bases outside the gene matches. Germline values: CDR1 SNHLY, CDR2 FYNNEI. The CDR3 runs 16 residues. The CDR3 loop is CASRPTSGRNTGELFF. In DNA form, the CDR3 reads TGTGCCAGCAGACCGACTAGCGGGAGGAACACCGGGGAGCTGTTTTTT.

Comments on this clone: At one of its ends the junction is not consistent with the germline gene, which may arise from a read error. The chain is built from TRBV6-5 and TRBJ2-7, with no clear D. Germline V gives CDR1 MNHEY, CDR2 SVGAGI. The CDR3 loop spans 15 amino acids. The DNA for the CDR3 is TGTGCCAGCACTTACCACTCACTACCCCCGGGCGAGCAGTACTTC. The encoded protein is CASTYHSLPPGEQYF.

CDR3 sequence: CASSRDRGSGNTIYF. The CDR3 DNA follows: TGCGCCAGCAGCCGGGACAGGGGGTCGGGAAACACCATATATTTT. V is TRBV4-3 and J is TRBJ1-3, with TRBD1 matching 11 bases. Germline CDR1 reads LGHNA; CDR2 reads YSLEER. The junction had 3 bases not matched to a gene; V was cut back by 4 bases and J by 4 bases. The CDR3 consists of 15 residues.

The rearrangement uses TRBV5-1 and TRBJ2-5; D call uncertain. V lost 0 bases and J 5 bases, leaving 11 bases between the germline ends. The CDR3 spans 14 residues. Looked up from germline, CDR1 is SGHRS and CDR2 is YFSETQ. The CDR3 DNA reads as TGCGCCAGCAGCTTGGAGCCAGGCCGGGAGACCCAGTACTTC. Translated: CASSLEPGRETQYF. Full variable domain (outside the CDR3, taken from reference TRBV5-1 and TRBJ2-5): KAGVTQTPRYLIKTRGQQVTLSCSPISGHRSVSWYQQTPGQGLQFLFEYFSETQRNKGNFPGRFSGRQFSNSRSEMNVSTLELGDSALYLCASSLEPGRETQYFGPGTRLLVL.

The chain links TRBV16 to TRBJ2-7; D gene unclear. Trimming cost V 0 bases and J 3 bases, with 6 bases left between them. Looked up from germline, CDR1 is KGHSY and CDR2 is FQNENV. This CDR3 has 13 amino acids. CDR3 protein: CASSQSRVYEQYF. The CDR3 coding sequence is TGTGCCAGCAGCCAATCTCGGGTCTACGAGCAGTACTTC.

This chain links TRBV2 with TRBJ2-1, with D possibly TRBD2 on 6 matching bases. Per germline, CDR1 SNHLY and CDR2 FYNNEI. V gave up 10 bases and J gave up 2 bases, with 15 bases separating them. This CDR3 region has 14 residues. CDR3: CAIRVGGAYNEQFF. The DNA of the CDR3 is TGTGCCATCCGGGTGGGCGGGGCCTACAATGAGCAGTTCTTC.

This clone was seen more than once but under ten times. The rearrangement links TRBV7-9 to TRBJ2-1; 10 bases match TRBD2. CDR3 length: 14 amino acids. V trimming: 5 bases; J trimming: 6 bases; junction bases outside the gene matches: 4. CDR1 is SEHNR, CDR2 FQNEAQ, per germline (reference sequence). CDR3 amino acids: CASSPGLAVNEQFF. The CDR3 region has the DNA TGTGCCAGCAGCCCCGGACTAGCGGTCAATGAGCAGTTCTTC.

This chain uses TRBV14 with TRBJ2-1; 8 bases are a match to TRBD1. CDR3 length: 15 amino acids. V was clipped by 5 bases and J by 8 bases; unmatched bases: 11. Germline CDR1 reads SGHDN; CDR2 reads FVKESK. In nucleotides, the CDR3 is TGTGCCAGCAGCTTACGGACAGGGATTTGGGATGAGCAGTTCTTC. This codes for CASSLRTGIWDEQFF.

CDR3 DNA sequence: TGTGCCAGCAGTCCCGGACAGGGGGCTGGTGGCTACACCTTC. Residues: CASSPGQGAGGYTF. This chain links TRBV27 with TRBJ1-2; 11 bases match TRBD1. The CDR3 length is 14 residues. The germline V gene has CDR1 MNHEY and CDR2 SMNVEV (reference sequence). J was trimmed by 7 bases and V by 5 bases; bases with no gene match: 6.

The chain couples TRBV7-6 to TRBJ1-5; D is unresolved. CDR3 length: 14 amino acids. Germline assignment: CDR1 SGHVS and CDR2 FNYEAQ. With 3 bases removed from V and 5 bases from J, the gap between germline ends came to 11 bases. The CDR3 sequence: CASSLRGTHQPQHF. The CDR3, as DNA: TGTGCCAGCAGCTTGCGGGGAACCCATCAGCCCCAGCATTTT.

This sequence joins TRBV14 and TRBJ2-5; 11 bases map to TRBD2. CDR1 and CDR2 from the germline V gene are SGHDN and FVKESK. CDR3 length: 16 residues. The J segment lost 6 bases and the V segment lost 2 bases, leaving 8 bases of the junction unmatched. The CDR3 loop reads CASSQLAGGLVQTQYF. CDR3 DNA: TGTGCCAGCAGCCAACTAGCGGGAGGCCTCGTTCAGACCCAGTACTTC.

The chain joins TRBV19 to TRBJ1-5; D unresolved. V shed 3 bases and J shed 5 bases, with 11 bases lying between them. The CDR3 extends over 14 amino acids. CDR1 is LNHDA and CDR2 is SQIVND in the germline V gene (reference sequence). This CDR3 is CASSIRHLDQPQHF. DNA of the CDR3: TGTGCCAGTAGTATTCGACACCTAGATCAGCCCCAGCATTTT.

The chain joins TRBV12-1 to TRBJ1-6. TRBV12-1 is marked as a pseudogene. CDR3 length equals 13 residues. The CDR3 loop reads CASSGRPNSPLHF. As DNA, the CDR3 is TGTGCCAGCTCTGGGCGGCCCAATTCACCCCTCCACTTT.

CDR3 loop: CASSLEEEGYEQYF. The CDR3 coding sequence is TGTGCCAGCAGCTTAGAAGAGGAAGGCTACGAGCAGTACTTC. The V call is TRBV7-9, the J call TRBJ2-7; the D is unclear. CDR3 size: 14 residues. V shed 1 base and J shed 3 bases, with 10 bases lying between them. The V gene's germline CDR1 is SEHNR and CDR2 FQNEAQ (reference sequence).

On this clone: Other DNA sequences from this sample encode an identical CDR3 as well. The CDR3 loop reads CASSLGQGYTGELFF. CDR3 coding DNA: TGTGCCAGCAGCTTGGGACAGGGATACACCGGGGAGCTGTTTTTT. V is TRBV7-6 and J is TRBJ2-2; TRBD1 agrees at 9 bases. The CDR3 contains 15 residues. V lost 3 bases and J lost 3; bases outside the gene matches: 2. Germline lookup yields CDR1 SGHVS and CDR2 FNYEAQ.

The chain recombines TRBV29-1 with TRBJ2-5; tentatively, D is TRBD2 (6 bases). Trimming removed 2 bases from V and 1 base from J, with 14 bases in between. This CDR3 region has 15 residues. Germline V gene lookup returns CDR1 SQVTM and CDR2 ANQGSEA. CDR3 amino acids: CSVEFPGETQETQYF. The CDR3 DNA reads as TGCAGCGTTGAATTCCCGGGAGAAACCCAAGAGACCCAGTACTTC.

The V and J genes are TRBV28 and TRBJ2-1; weak D call: TRBD1 (6 bases). Trimming took 3 bases from V and 4 from J, leaving 10 bases between them. Looked up from germline, CDR1 is MDHEN and CDR2 is SYDVKM. The CDR3 sequence is 14 residues long. CDR3: CASSFTGSYNEQFF. The CDR3 DNA reads TGTGCCAGCAGTTTCACAGGGTCTTACAATGAGCAGTTCTTC.